This T cell receptor (beta chain) was captured in a study of T cell changes during pregnancy in multiple sclerosis. The germline CDR1 and CDR2 sequences are SGDLS and YYNGEE. With V trimmed by 1 base and J by 5 bases, 6 bases remained unmatched. This CDR3 has 15 amino acids. Here immunoSEQ multiplex PCR was the method, and the copy in TCRdb shows in-frame clones only, minus some. This table holds some 30,000 clones, about nine tenths found once. Sequencing used CD8+ T cells from peripheral blood mononuclear cells, obtained in the third trimester of pregnancy. V is TRBV9 and J is TRBJ2-3; 8 bases map to TRBD2. The sequence was obtained from a female donor with multiple sclerosis, enrolled in a pregnancy study. The CDR3 region is CASSVFGGAEDTQYF. CDR3 nucleotides: TGTGCCAGCAGCGTATTCGGGGGGGCGGAAGATACGCAGTATTTT.